This T cell receptor beta chain originates from a study of response to subunit inactivated influenza vaccine. Whole-study findings and limits: The authors suggested that few new T cells are recruited per seasonal influenza vaccination.

TCRdb independently ran MiXCR on the RT-PCR reads; one entry per CDR3 protein. The data show fewer than 700,000 distinct CDR3 sequences, with roughly 13% seen just once and about an eighth held by the top ten. The V gene's germline CDR1 is LGHDT and CDR2 YNNKEL (reference sequence). The ends lost 1 base at V and 7 bases at J; junction bases unmatched: 12. This CDR3 contains 17 residues. Notes on this clonotype: The target antigen is unknown.

This TCR was sampled from a man aged 45-65 years who received an inactivated influenza vaccine. This material consisted of PBMCs from blood, taken 40 to 50 days after vaccination. The chain joins TRBV3-1 to TRBJ2-1, with 8 bases that match TRBD2. In DNA form, the CDR3 reads TGTGCCAGCAGCCAAGCTCCGGGACTAGTGAATAAGAATGAGCAGTTCTTC. It translates to CASSQAPGLVNKNEQFF.